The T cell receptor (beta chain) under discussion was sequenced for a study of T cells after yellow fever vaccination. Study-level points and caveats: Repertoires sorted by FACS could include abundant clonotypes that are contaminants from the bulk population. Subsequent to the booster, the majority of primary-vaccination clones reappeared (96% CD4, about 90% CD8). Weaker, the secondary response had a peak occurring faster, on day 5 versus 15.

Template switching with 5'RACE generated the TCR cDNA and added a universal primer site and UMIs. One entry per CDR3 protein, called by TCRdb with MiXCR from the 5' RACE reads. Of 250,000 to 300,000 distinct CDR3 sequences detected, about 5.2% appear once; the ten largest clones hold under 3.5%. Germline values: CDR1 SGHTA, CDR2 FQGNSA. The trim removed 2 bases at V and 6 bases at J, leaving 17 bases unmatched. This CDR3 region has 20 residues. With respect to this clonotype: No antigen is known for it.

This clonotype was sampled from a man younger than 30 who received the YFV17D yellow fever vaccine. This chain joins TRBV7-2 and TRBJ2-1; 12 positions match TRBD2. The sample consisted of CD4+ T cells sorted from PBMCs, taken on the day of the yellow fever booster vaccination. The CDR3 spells CASSLIYWASGGAGLNEQFF. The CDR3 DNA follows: TGTGCCAGCAGCTTAATATATTGGGCTAGCGGGGGGGCTGGCCTCAATGAGCAGTTCTTC.